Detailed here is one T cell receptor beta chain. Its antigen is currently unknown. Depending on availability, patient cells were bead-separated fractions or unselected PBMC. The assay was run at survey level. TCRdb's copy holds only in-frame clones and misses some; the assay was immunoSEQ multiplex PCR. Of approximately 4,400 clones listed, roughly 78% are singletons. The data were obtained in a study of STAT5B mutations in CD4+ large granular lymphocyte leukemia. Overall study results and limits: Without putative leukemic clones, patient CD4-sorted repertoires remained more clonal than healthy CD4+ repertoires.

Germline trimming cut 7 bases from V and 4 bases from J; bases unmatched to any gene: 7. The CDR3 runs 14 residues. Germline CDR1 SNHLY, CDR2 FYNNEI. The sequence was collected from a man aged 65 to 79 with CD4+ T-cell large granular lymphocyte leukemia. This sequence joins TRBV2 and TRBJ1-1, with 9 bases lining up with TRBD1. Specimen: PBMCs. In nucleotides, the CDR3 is TGTGCCAGCAACCAACAGGGGGCTAGCACTGAAGCTTTCTTT. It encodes CASNQQGASTEAFF.